This note documents a single T cell receptor (beta chain) sequence. Antigen unknown. This entry is derived from a study of OX40 agonist ivuxolimab in advanced cancers. Study at large: Dose-escalation patients had hepatocellular carcinoma, melanoma, renal cell or head and neck cancer. Findings of the study overall: The CD4+ and CD8+ T cells in the blood had expanded clonally by week 6 at 0.1 to 3.0 mg/kg. A proportion of nonresponders additionally exhibited low normalized T-cell clonal expansion.

Patients were ineligible given autoimmune disease history or systemic immunosuppression. V was pared by 6 bases and J by 1 base, with 7 bases of the junction left unmatched. This CDR3 is 16 amino acids long. The germline V gene encodes CDR1 SGHTA and CDR2 FQGTGA. The table came from immunoSEQ multiplex PCR; TCRdb's copy has only in-frame clones and leaves some out. The top ten hold about 20% of the sample, which has 50,000 to 65,000 clones, 75% to 90% seen once. The J gene is TRBJ2-3, the V gene TRBV7-3, with 10 bases aligning to TRBD2. Sample: CD4+ or CD8+ T cells sorted from blood, taken in a trial of the OX40 agonist ivuxolimab. The source is an adult with an advanced solid tumor such as melanoma, head and neck, liver or kidney cancer. In DNA form, the CDR3 reads TGTGCCAGCAGTCGGACTAGCGGTGGGGGCACAGATACGCAGTATTTT. This gives the protein CASSRTSGGGTDTQYF.